The clone carrying this T cell receptor (beta chain) is a singleton in its sample. The antigen remains unidentified. The germline gene is not matched at one end of the junction; a read error may be the cause. The germline V gene encodes CDR1 SGHAT and CDR2 FQNNGV. This CDR3 is built from 16 residues. The entry originates in a study of metastatic and nonmetastatic thyroid tumors. Turning to the study itself: Across peripheral blood and tumor or nodule tissue samples taken from malignant and benign thyroid patients, the repertoires were compared with one another.

All patients reached thyroid surgery having received no treatment beforehand. In the authors' workflow: Across clinicopathological groups, CDR3 differences served as the basis for building a distant-metastasis classifier for papillary thyroid cancer. TCRdb reanalyzed the PCR reads with MiXCR. Clone size and V and J calls follow TCRdb, not the original study. The sample has roughly 30,000 clones, 10% to 12% seen once. Points from the study as a whole: Reports indicated that malignant thyroid tumors showed significantly higher TCR beta diversity than benign nodules did, in blood and tumor.

The rearrangement links TRBV11-2 to TRBJ2-7, with 14 nucleotides matching TRBD2. The origin of this receptor is a female donor with papillary thyroid cancer or a benign thyroid nodule (not recorded which). Some clones in this sample may be carry-over from other donors' samples. Sequencing was performed on blood. CDR3 DNA: TGTGACAGCAACAGACTAGCGGGAGGGTGGTTCGTAGAGCAGTACTTC. As protein: CDSNRLAGGWFVEQYF. The variable domain in full, completed from reference TRBV11-2 and TRBJ2-7, reads EAGVAQSPRYKIIEKRQSVAFWCNPISGHATLYWYQQILGQGPKLLIQFQNNGVVDDSQLPKDRFSAERLKGVDSTLKIQPAKLEDSAVYLCDSNRLAGGWFVEQYFGPGTRLTVT.